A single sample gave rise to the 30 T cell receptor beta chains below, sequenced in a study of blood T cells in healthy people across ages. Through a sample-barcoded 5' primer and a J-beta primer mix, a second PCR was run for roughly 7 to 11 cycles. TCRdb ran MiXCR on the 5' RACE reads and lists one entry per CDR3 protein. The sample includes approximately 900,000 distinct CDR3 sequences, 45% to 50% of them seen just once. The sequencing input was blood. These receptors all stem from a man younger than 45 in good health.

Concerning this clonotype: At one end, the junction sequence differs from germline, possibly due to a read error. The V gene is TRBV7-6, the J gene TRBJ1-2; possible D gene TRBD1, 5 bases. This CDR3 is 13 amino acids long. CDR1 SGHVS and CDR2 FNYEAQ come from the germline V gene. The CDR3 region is CANSLAQGYGYTF. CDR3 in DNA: TGTGCCAACAGCTTAGCCCAGGGCTATGGCTACACCTTC.

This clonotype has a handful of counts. The CDR3 DNA sequence: TGCGCCAGCAGCCAAGAGAGGGGCGTAGGGTATGGCTACACCTTC. Protein product: CASSQERGVGYGYTF. The chain has TRBV4-1 and TRBJ1-2, with a weak D call TRBD1 (5 bases). Germline V gene sequence: CDR1 MGHRA, CDR2 YSYEKL. Trimming removed 0 bases at V and 5 bases at J, with 13 bases between. CDR3 length equals 15 residues.

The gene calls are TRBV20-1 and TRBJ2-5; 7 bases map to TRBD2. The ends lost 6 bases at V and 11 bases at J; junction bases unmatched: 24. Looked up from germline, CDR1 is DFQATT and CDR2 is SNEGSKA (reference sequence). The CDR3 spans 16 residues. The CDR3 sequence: CSAGPVDAAGFREQYF. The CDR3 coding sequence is TGCAGTGCCGGGCCGGTTGATGCAGCGGGGTTTAGGGAGCAGTACTTC.

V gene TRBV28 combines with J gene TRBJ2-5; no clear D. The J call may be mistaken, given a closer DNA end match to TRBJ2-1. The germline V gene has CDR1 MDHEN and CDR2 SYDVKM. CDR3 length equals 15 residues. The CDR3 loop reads CASSSPGPSQETQFF. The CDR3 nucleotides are TGTGCCAGCAGTTCCCCGGGTCCGAGCCAAGAGACCCAGTTCTTC.

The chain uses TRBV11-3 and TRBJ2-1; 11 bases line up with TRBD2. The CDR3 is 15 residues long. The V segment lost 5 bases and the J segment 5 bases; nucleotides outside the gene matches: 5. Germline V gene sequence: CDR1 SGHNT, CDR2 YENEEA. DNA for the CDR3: TGTGCCAGCAGCACTCTAGCGGGGGGCCACAATGAGCAGTTCTTC. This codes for CASSTLAGGHNEQFF. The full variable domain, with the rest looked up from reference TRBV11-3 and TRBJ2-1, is EAGVVQSPRYKIIEKKQPVAFWCNPISGHNTLYWYLQNLGQGPELLIRYENEEAVDDSQLPKDRFSAERLKGVDSTLKIQPAELGDSAVYLCASSTLAGGHNEQFFGPGTRLTVL.

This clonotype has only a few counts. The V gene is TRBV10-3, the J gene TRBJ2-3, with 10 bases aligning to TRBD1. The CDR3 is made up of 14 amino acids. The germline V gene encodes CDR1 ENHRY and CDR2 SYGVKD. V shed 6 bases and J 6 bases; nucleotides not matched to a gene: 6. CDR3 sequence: CAIRGQGTSDTQYF. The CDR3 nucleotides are TGTGCCATCAGGGGACAGGGGACATCGGATACGCAGTATTTT.

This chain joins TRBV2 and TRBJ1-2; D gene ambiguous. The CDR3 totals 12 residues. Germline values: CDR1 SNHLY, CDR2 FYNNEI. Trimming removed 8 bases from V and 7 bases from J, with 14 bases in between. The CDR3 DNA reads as TGTGCCAGCCGTCGACTTCGGGGTGGCTACACCTTC. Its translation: CASRRLRGGYTF. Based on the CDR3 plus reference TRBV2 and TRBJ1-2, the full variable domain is EPEVTQTPSHQVTQMGQEVILRCVPISNHLYFYWYRQILGQKVEFLVSFYNNEISEKSEIFDDQFSVERPDGSNFTLKIRSTKLEDSAMYFCASRRLRGGYTFGSGTRLTVV.

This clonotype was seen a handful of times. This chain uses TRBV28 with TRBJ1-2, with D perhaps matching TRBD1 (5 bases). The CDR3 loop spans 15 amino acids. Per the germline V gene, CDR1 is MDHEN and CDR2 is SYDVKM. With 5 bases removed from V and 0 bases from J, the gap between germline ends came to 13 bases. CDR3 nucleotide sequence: TGTGCCAGCAGTACCGGGGCTATCACTAACTATGGCTACACCTTC. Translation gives CASSTGAITNYGYTF.

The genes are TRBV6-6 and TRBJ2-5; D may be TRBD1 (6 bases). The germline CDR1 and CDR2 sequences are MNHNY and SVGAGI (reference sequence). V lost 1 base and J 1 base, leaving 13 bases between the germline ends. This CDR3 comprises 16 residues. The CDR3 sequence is CASSYFSGVPQETQYF. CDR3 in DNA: TGTGCCAGCAGTTACTTTTCAGGGGTTCCCCAAGAGACCCAGTACTTC.

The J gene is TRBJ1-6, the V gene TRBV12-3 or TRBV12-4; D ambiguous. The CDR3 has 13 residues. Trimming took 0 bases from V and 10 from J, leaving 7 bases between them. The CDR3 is CASSLAQVSPLHF. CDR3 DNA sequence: TGTGCCAGCAGTTTAGCCCAGGTCTCACCCCTCCACTTT.

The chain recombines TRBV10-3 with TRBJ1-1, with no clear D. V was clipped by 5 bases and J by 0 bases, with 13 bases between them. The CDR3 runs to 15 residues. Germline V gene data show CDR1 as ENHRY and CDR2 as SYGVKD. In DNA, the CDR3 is TGTGCCATCAGTCCGACGGTGCTCATGAACACTGAAGCTTTCTTT. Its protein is CAISPTVLMNTEAFF.

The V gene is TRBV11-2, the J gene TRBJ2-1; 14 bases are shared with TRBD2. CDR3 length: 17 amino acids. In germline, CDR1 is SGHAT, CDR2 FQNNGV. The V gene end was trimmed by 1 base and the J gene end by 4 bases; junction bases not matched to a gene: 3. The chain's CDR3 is CASSLGGTSGGYNEQFF. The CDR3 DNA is TGTGCCAGCAGCTTAGGCGGGACTAGCGGGGGTTACAATGAGCAGTTCTTC. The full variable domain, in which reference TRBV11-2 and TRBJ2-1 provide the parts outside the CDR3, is EAGVAQSPRYKIIEKRQSVAFWCNPISGHATLYWYQQILGQGPKLLIQFQNNGVVDDSQLPKDRFSAERLKGVDSTLKIQPAKLEDSAVYLCASSLGGTSGGYNEQFFGPGTRLTVL.

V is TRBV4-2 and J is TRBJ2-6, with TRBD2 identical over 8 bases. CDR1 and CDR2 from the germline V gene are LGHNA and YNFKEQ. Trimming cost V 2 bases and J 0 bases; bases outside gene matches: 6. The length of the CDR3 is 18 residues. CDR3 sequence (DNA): TGTGCCAGCAGCCAACTGTTAGCGGGGTTCTCTGGGGCCAACGTCCTGACTTTC. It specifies CASSQLLAGFSGANVLTF.

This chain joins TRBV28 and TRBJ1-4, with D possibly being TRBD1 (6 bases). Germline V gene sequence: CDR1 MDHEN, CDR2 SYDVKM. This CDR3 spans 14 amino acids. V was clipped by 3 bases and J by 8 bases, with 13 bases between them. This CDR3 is CASSFSGVKEKLFF. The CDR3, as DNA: TGTGCCAGCAGTTTTTCAGGGGTAAAGGAAAAACTGTTTTTT.

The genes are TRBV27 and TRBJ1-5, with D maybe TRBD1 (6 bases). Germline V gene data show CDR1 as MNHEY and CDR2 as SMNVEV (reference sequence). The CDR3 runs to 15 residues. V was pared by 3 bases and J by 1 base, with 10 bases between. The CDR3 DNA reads TGTGCCAGCAGTTTTGAGGGGGGGAGCAATCAGCCCCAGCATTTT. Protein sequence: CASSFEGGSNQPQHF.

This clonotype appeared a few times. The CDR3 nucleotides are TGTGCCAGCAGCTGGAGCAACAGGGGAGAGCAGTACTTC. It specifies CASSWSNRGEQYF. This rearrangement joins TRBV6-2 or TRBV6-3 to TRBJ2-5; TRBD1 agrees at 7 bases. Germline CDR1 reads MNHEY; CDR2 reads SVGEGT. The CDR3 is 13 residues long. V was pared by 6 bases and J by 11 bases, with 12 bases of the junction left unmatched.

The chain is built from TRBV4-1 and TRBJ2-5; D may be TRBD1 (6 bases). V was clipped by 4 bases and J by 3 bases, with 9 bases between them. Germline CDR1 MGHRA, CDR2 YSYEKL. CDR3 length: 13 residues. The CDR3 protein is CASSPRQEETQYF. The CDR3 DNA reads TGCGCCAGCAGCCCGAGACAGGAAGAGACCCAGTACTTC.

CDR3 amino acids: CAISYQGAKGGYTF. In DNA form, the CDR3 reads TGTGCCATCAGTTATCAGGGGGCTAAGGGTGGCTACACCTTC. The gene calls are TRBV10-3 and TRBJ1-2; 8 nucleotides align to TRBD1. The CDR3 extends over 14 amino acids. Germline assignment: CDR1 ENHRY and CDR2 SYGVKD. J gave up 7 bases and V 5 bases, and 9 bases lay outside the gene matches.

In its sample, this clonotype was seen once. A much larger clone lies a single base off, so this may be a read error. CDR3 DNA sequence: TGTGCCAGCACCGCTTTGGAGGGAAAAGGCTATGGCTACACCTTC. Translated, it gives CASTALEGKGYGYTF. V is TRBV6-4 and J is TRBJ1-2; D is unclear. This CDR3 region has 15 residues. The V gene lost 7 bases and the J gene lost 4 bases, with 19 bases spanning the gap. Germline V CDR1 and CDR2: MRHNA, SNTAGT.

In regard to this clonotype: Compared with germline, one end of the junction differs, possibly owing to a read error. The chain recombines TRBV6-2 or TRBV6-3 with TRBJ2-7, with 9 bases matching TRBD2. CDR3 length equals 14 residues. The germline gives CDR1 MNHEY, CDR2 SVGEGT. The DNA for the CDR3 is TGTGCCGGCAGAAGCGGGGGGAGCTCCTACGAGCAGTACTTC. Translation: CAGRSGGSSYEQYF.

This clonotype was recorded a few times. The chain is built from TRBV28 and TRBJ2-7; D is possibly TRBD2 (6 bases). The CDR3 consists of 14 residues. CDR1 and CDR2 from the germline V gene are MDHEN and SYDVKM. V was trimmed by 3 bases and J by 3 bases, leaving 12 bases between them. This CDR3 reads CASSFGTDYYEQYF. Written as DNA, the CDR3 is TGTGCCAGCAGTTTTGGGACGGACTACTACGAGCAGTACTTC.

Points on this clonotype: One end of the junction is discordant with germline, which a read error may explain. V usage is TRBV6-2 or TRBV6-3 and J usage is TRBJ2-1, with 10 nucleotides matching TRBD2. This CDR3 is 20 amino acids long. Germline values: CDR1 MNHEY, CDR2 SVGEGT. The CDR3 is CTSSYLGGTSVGPGYNEQFF. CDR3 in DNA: TGTACCAGCAGTTACCTCGGTGGGACTAGCGTTGGTCCTGGCTACAATGAGCAGTTCTTC.

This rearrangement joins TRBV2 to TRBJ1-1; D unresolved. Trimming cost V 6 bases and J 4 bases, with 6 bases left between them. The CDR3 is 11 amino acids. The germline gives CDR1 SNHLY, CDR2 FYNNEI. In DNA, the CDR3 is TGTGCCAGCAGCACCACCACTGAAGCTTTCTTT. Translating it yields CASSTTTEAFF.

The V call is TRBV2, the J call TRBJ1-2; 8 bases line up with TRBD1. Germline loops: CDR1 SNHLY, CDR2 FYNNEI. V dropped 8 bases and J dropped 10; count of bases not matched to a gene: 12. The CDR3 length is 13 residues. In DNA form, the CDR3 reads TGTGCCAGCCTCCGGGACAGGCCACCCGACTACACCTTC. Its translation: CASLRDRPPDYTF.

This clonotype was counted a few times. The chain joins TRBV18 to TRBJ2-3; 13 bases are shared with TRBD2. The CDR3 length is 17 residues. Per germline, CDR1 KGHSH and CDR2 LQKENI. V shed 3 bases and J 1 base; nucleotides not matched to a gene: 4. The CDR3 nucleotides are TGTGCCAGCTCACCCTTCGGGACTAGCGGGGGCACAGATACGCAGTATTTT. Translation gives CASSPFGTSGGTDTQYF.

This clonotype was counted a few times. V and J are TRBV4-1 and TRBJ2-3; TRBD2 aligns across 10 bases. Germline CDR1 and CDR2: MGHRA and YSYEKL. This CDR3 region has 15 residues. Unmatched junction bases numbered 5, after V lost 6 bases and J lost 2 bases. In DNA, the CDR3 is TGCGCCAGCAGGTCAGCGGGGGGGATCACAGATACGCAGTATTTT. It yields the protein CASRSAGGITDTQYF.

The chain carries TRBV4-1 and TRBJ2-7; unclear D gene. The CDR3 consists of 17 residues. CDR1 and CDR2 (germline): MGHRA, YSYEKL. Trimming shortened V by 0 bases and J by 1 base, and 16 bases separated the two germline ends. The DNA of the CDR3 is TGCGCCAGCAGCCAAGATCTGACCTTGAAGGGTTCCTACGAGCAGTACTTC. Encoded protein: CASSQDLTLKGSYEQYF.

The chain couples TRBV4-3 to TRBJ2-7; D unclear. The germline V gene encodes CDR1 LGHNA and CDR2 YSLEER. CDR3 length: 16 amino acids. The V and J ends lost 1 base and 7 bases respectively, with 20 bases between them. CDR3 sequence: CASSQVIGLGDREQYF. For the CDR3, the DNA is TGCGCCAGCAGCCAAGTGATCGGGCTGGGCGACCGGGAGCAGTACTTC.

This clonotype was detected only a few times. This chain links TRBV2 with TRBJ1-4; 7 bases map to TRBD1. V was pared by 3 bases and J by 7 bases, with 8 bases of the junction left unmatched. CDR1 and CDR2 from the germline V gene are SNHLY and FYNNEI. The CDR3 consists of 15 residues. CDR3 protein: CASSEFRGLGEKLFF. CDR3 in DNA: TGTGCCAGCAGTGAGTTTAGGGGGCTAGGTGAAAAACTGTTTTTT.

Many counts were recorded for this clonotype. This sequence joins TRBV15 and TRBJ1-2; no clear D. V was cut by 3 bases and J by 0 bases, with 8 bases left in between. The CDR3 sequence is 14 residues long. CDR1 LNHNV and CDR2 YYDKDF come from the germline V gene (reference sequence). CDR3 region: CATSRGMANYGYTF. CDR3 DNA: TGTGCCACCAGCAGGGGTATGGCTAACTATGGCTACACCTTC.